The next 30 T cell receptor beta chains were all read from a single sample in a study of T cell responses to AZD1222 COVID-19 vaccine. TCRdb keeps only in-frame clones here, not all; method: immunoSEQ multiplex PCR. The table records about 120,000 clones, about 88% of them present only once. Sample: peripheral blood, taken 28 days after the second AZD1222 dose. These receptors all stem from an adult who received the AZD1222 COVID-19 vaccine.

The chain recombines TRBV6-5 with TRBJ1-2, with D possibly matching TRBD1 (5 bases). This CDR3 is 14 amino acids long. The V and J ends lost 6 bases and 4 bases respectively, with 15 bases between them. Germline V gene lookup returns CDR1 MNHEY and CDR2 SVGAGI. The CDR3 here is CASSTGTGLYGYTF. As DNA, the CDR3 is TGTGCCAGCAGCACCGGAACAGGCCTCTATGGCTACACCTTC.

The rearrangement uses TRBV10-3 and TRBJ1-6; D uncertain. Trimming removed 2 bases at V and 14 bases at J, with 13 bases between. CDR1 is ENHRY, CDR2 SYGVKD, per germline. This CDR3 is 13 amino acids long. CDR3 in amino acids: CAISEPTGPALHF. Here the CDR3 DNA reads TGTGCCATCAGTGAGCCCACCGGCCCAGCCCTCCACTTT.

V and J are TRBV7-2 and TRBJ2-3; D is unclear. Trimming removed 5 bases from V and 0 bases from J, with 9 bases in between. The CDR3 is made up of 14 amino acids. Germline V gene sequence: CDR1 SGHTA, CDR2 FQGNSA. CDR3 DNA sequence: TGTGCCAGCAGCCCCACGTCTAGCACAGATACGCAGTATTTT. It yields the protein CASSPTSSTDTQYF.

This chain connects TRBV7-2 to TRBJ2-7; 8 nucleotides match TRBD2. The germline V gene encodes CDR1 SGHTA and CDR2 FQGNSA. Trimming at V came to 5 bases and at J to 5 bases, leaving 14 bases not matched to a gene. The length of the CDR3 is 16 residues. The DNA of the CDR3 is TGTGCCAGCAGCCCTAGGTGGGGCGGGGGGCTCGACGAGCAGTACTTC. Translating gives CASSPRWGGGLDEQYF.

The J gene is TRBJ2-5, the V gene TRBV30; 7 bases match TRBD1. This CDR3 comprises 16 residues. J gave up 0 bases and V 0 bases, and 7 bases lay outside the gene matches. From germline, CDR1 is GTSNPN and CDR2 SVGIG (reference sequence). Here the CDR3 reads CAWSVGDRINQETQYF. CDR3 nucleotides: TGTGCCTGGAGTGTAGGGGACAGAATTAACCAAGAGACCCAGTACTTC. Looking up the rest from reference TRBV30 and TRBJ2-5 gives the full variable domain: SQTIHQWPATLVQPVGSPLSLECTVEGTSNPNLYWYRQAAGRGLQLLFYSVGIGQISSEVPQNLSASRPQDRQFILSSKKLLLSDSGFYLCAWSVGDRINQETQYFGPGTRLLVL.

This chain joins TRBV2 and TRBJ2-1; tentatively, D is TRBD1 or TRBD2 (6 bases each). Trimming cost V 11 bases and J 0 bases, with 14 bases left between them. CDR1 SNHLY and CDR2 FYNNEI come from the germline V gene. CDR3 size: 14 residues. CDR3 residues: CAPPRGVSYNEQFF. CDR3 sequence (DNA): TGTGCCCCCCCGAGGGGGGTCTCCTACAATGAGCAGTTCTTC.

The rearrangement links TRBV25-1 to TRBJ1-2, with no clear D. Between the trimmed V and J ends, which lost 4 bases and 8 bases, there was a span of 11 bases. This CDR3 comprises 12 residues. The germline CDR1 and CDR2 sequences are MGHDK and SYGVNS. CDR3 loop: CASSGTLGGYTF. Here the CDR3 DNA reads TGTGCCAGCAGTGGGACTCTTGGCGGCTACACCTTC.

The V and J genes are TRBV7-3 and TRBJ1-1; TRBD1 is a possible D gene (6 bases). V lost 4 bases and J 4 bases, leaving 13 bases between the germline ends. From germline, CDR1 is SGHTA and CDR2 FQGTGA. CDR3 size: 14 residues. This chain's CDR3 is CASSSQGGVTEAFF. The CDR3 nucleotides are TGTGCCAGCAGCTCACAGGGAGGTGTCACTGAAGCTTTCTTT.

The rearrangement joins TRBV4-3 to TRBJ2-3; no clear D. Germline V gene data show CDR1 as LGHNA and CDR2 as YSLEER. The V end lost 1 base, the J end lost 0 bases, and 8 bases lay between the germline ends. This CDR3 is 15 amino acids long. CDR3 coding DNA: TGCGCCAGCAGCCAAGCTGGCGAGAGCACAGATACGCAGTATTTT. It specifies CASSQAGESTDTQYF.

This clone was seen a single time. V is TRBV29-1 and J is TRBJ1-2; a weak D match, TRBD1 (6 bases). CDR1 SQVTM and CDR2 ANQGSEA come from the germline V gene. The ends were cut back, 5 bases at V and 2 bases at J, with 9 bases in the middle. This CDR3 is built from 12 residues. The CDR3 sequence is CSVFGGNYGYTF. The CDR3 DNA is TGCAGCGTTTTCGGGGGCAACTATGGCTACACCTTC.

The rearrangement joins TRBV18 to TRBJ1-3; D is ambiguous. V lost 5 bases and J 0 bases, leaving 8 bases between the germline ends. CDR3 length: 14 amino acids. Germline values: CDR1 KGHSH, CDR2 LQKENI. The CDR3 reads CASSTDVSGNTIYF. In DNA form, the CDR3 reads TGTGCCAGCTCAACGGATGTCTCTGGAAACACCATATATTTT.

The J gene is TRBJ1-6, the V gene TRBV2; D is unresolved. CDR3 length: 15 amino acids. V was cut by 7 bases and J by 7 bases, with 17 bases left in between. The germline gives CDR1 SNHLY, CDR2 FYNNEI. In DNA, the CDR3 is TGTGCCAGCAAAGTACGTCGAAATGGGAATTCACCCCTCCACTTT. Translation: CASKVRRNGNSPLHF.

The rearrangement joins TRBV19 to TRBJ1-2; no definite D call. Trimming left V 5 bases short and J 4 bases short, with 14 bases between. CDR1 is LNHDA and CDR2 is SQIVND in the germline V gene (reference sequence). The CDR3 extends over 14 amino acids. The CDR3 sequence is CASSPLNQIYGYTF. For the CDR3, the DNA is TGTGCCAGTAGTCCCTTGAACCAGATCTATGGCTACACCTTC.

This chain connects TRBV19 to TRBJ1-1; D is uncertain. Germline CDR1 reads LNHDA; CDR2 reads SQIVND (reference sequence). CDR3 length: 12 residues. Between the trimmed V and J ends, which lost 10 bases and 1 base, there was a span of 10 bases. The CDR3, as DNA: TGTGCCACTACGTATTGGAACACTGAAGCTTTCTTT. Its translation is CATTYWNTEAFF.

J is TRBJ1-2 and V is TRBV28; D is perhaps TRBD1 (5 bases). Trimming left V 6 bases short and J 3 bases short, with 11 bases between. Germline V gene sequence: CDR1 MDHEN, CDR2 SYDVKM. CDR3 length: 13 residues. The CDR3 sequence: CASRAGTDYGYTF. As DNA, the CDR3 is TGTGCCAGCAGAGCCGGGACCGACTATGGCTACACCTTC.

The rearrangement joins TRBV18 to TRBJ2-5; D may be TRBD2 (7 bases). There are 17 residues in the CDR3. The V gene's germline CDR1 is KGHSH and CDR2 LQKENI. Trimming took 3 bases from V and 5 from J, leaving 22 bases between them. The CDR3 sequence is CASSPPPWGGPWETQYF. The DNA of the CDR3 is TGTGCCAGCTCACCCCCCCCCTGGGGGGGGCCCTGGGAGACCCAGTACTTC. Full variable domain (remainder filled in from reference TRBV18 and TRBJ2-5): NAGVMQNPRHLVRRRGQEARLRCSPMKGHSHVYWYRQLPEEGLKFMVYLQKENIIDESGMPKERFSAEFPKEGPSILRIQQVVRGDSAAYFCASSPPPWGGPWETQYFGPGTRLLVL.

Only one count was recorded for this clone. The rearrangement uses TRBV5-5 and TRBJ1-5, with D uncertain. The V end was cut by 1 base, the J end by 6 bases, with 5 bases between. CDR3 size: 12 residues. Germline V gene sequence: CDR1 SGHKS, CDR2 YYEKEE (reference sequence). The CDR3 coding sequence is TGTGCCAGCAGCTTGTCAGGTCAGCCCCAGCATTTT. Residues: CASSLSGQPQHF.

This clone was counted a single time. This chain joins TRBV12-3 or TRBV12-4 and TRBJ1-5; D not certain. The CDR3 has 13 amino acids. Trimming left V 0 bases short and J 1 base short, with 1 base between. The DNA for the CDR3 is TGTGCCAGCAGTTTAGCAAGCAATCAGCCCCAGCATTTT. Its translation is CASSLASNQPQHF.

The gene calls are TRBV3-1 (or the pseudogene TRBV3-2) and TRBJ1-4; D may be TRBD1 (6 bases). The CDR3 runs to 15 residues. Germline CDR1 is LGHDT and CDR2 is YNNKEL (reference sequence). Between the trimmed V and J ends, which lost 1 base and 10 bases, there was a span of 16 bases. CDR3 nucleotides: TGTGCCAGCAGCCAAGTGCCACAGGGAGGTTCAAAACTGTTTTTT. Its translation: CASSQVPQGGSKLFF.

The chain is built from TRBV7-2 and TRBJ2-3; D call uncertain. V was cut by 0 bases and J by 6 bases, with 13 bases left in between. The CDR3 is made up of 15 amino acids. The germline V gene has CDR1 SGHTA and CDR2 FQGNSA. CDR3 in amino acids: CASSLATPLRDTQYF. As DNA, the CDR3 is TGTGCCAGCAGCTTAGCGACCCCATTAAGGGATACGCAGTATTTT.

J is TRBJ1-5 and V is TRBV5-1; D possibly corresponds to TRBD1 (6 bases). Trimming removed 4 bases at V and 3 bases at J, with 14 bases between. This CDR3 has 15 residues. Germline V gene data show CDR1 as SGHRS and CDR2 as YFSETQ. The CDR3 bases are TGCGCCAGCAGCCCTCAGGGGTGGGACAATCAGCCCCAGCATTTT. Translation: CASSPQGWDNQPQHF.

The V gene is TRBV20-1, the J gene TRBJ2-1, with D hard to call. Germline lookup yields CDR1 DFQATT and CDR2 SNEGSKA (reference sequence). The CDR3 runs to 11 residues. Trimming took off 5 bases at V and 7 bases at J, with 9 bases between the two ends. The CDR3 is CSASPKNEQFF. Written as DNA, the CDR3 is TGCAGTGCTTCCCCTAAGAATGAGCAGTTCTTC.

This chain joins TRBV19 and TRBJ2-1, with 12 positions matching TRBD2. This CDR3 contains 17 residues. The J segment lost 5 bases and the V segment lost 2 bases, leaving 7 bases of the junction unmatched. The germline CDR1 and CDR2 sequences are LNHDA and SQIVND (reference sequence). The CDR3 DNA reads TGTGCCAGTAGTATATGGGCTAGCGGGGGGGCTAACAATGAGCAGTTCTTC. It yields the protein CASSIWASGGANNEQFF.

This clone was detected only once. The J gene is TRBJ1-5, the V gene TRBV5-5; TRBD1 agrees at 8 bases. Germline CDR1 reads SGHKS; CDR2 reads YYEKEE (reference sequence). Losses at the gene ends were 3 bases for V and 1 base for J; bases not matched to a gene: 9. The CDR3 sequence is 17 residues long. The CDR3 nucleotides are TGTGCCAGCAGCTCCGGACAGGGATTTCGAAGCAATCAGCCCCAGCATTTT. Translation: CASSSGQGFRSNQPQHF.

V usage is TRBV10-2 and J usage is TRBJ1-2, with 8 positions matching TRBD1. Trimming cost V 7 bases and J 8 bases; bases outside gene matches: 12. There are 14 residues in the CDR3. Germline lookup yields CDR1 WSHSY and CDR2 SAAADI. CDR3 in amino acids: CASTTSGQGQGYTF. The CDR3 DNA reads as TGCGCCAGCACCACTTCCGGACAGGGCCAGGGCTACACCTTC.

The chain couples TRBV30 to TRBJ2-7, with D tentatively TRBD1 or TRBD2 (6 bases each). CDR3 length equals 13 residues. V was clipped by 5 bases and J by 4 bases, with 15 bases between them. Germline CDR1 is GTSNPN and CDR2 is SVGIG (reference sequence). For the CDR3, the DNA is TGTGCCTGGGGGGGGCAGGGTTGGTACGAGCAGTACTTC. The encoded protein is CAWGGQGWYEQYF.

This chain joins TRBV19 and TRBJ1-5, with D unresolved. The germline gives CDR1 LNHDA, CDR2 SQIVND (reference sequence). This CDR3 region has 14 residues. The ends were cut back, 4 bases at V and 7 bases at J, with 14 bases in the middle. The CDR3 loop is CASSRGSLWQPQHF. The CDR3 DNA follows: TGTGCCAGTAGTAGGGGTAGCCTCTGGCAGCCCCAGCATTTT.

The chain uses TRBV6-5 and TRBJ1-4, with D hard to call. CDR1 is MNHEY and CDR2 is SVGAGI in the germline V gene. The ends were cut back, 2 bases at V and 8 bases at J, with 12 bases in the middle. CDR3 length: 14 residues. The CDR3 region has the DNA TGTGCCAGCAGTTACCGTACTCCAAGGGAAAAACTGTTTTTT. Translating gives CASSYRTPREKLFF.

The chain uses TRBV28 and TRBJ1-3, with D uncertain. CDR1 and CDR2 (germline): MDHEN, SYDVKM. Trimming pared 6 bases from V and 5 bases from J, leaving 23 bases between. The CDR3 is 17 amino acids. This CDR3 reads CASSYTHGVALRNTIYF. The DNA for the CDR3 is TGTGCCAGCAGCTATACACACGGCGTGGCTCTAAGAAACACCATATATTTT.

The V and J genes are TRBV12-2 and TRBJ1-1. TRBV12-2 is deemed a pseudogene. The CDR3 length is 17 residues. The CDR3 DNA is TGTGCAAGTCGCTTACAATTCCCGGGCTTTGGGGACACTGAAGCTTTCTTT. As protein: CASRLQFPGFGDTEAFF.